This entry lists 2 T cell receptor beta chains sequenced from one sample in a study of breast tumors, draining lymph nodes, adjacent tissues. A single record per CDR3 protein comes from TCRdb applying MiXCR to the multiplex PCR reads. The sample has 200,000 or so distinct CDR3 sequences, over 25% seen once; the top ten hold 4.3%. The lymph nodes were axillary draining lymph nodes from breast cancer patients. Material for sequencing was axillary lymph node tissue. Receptors were obtained from a female donor with breast cancer. Some clones in this sample may be carry-over from other donors' samples.

In its sample, this clonotype was seen many times. This chain connects TRBV15 to TRBJ2-3, with TRBD2 matching 7 bases. Germline-derived CDR1 and CDR2 are LNHNV and YYDKDF (reference sequence). V shed 0 bases and J 5 bases; nucleotides not matched to a gene: 8. The CDR3 loop spans 16 amino acids. CDR3 loop: CATSRDPGGGLDTQYF. CDR3 in DNA: TGTGCCACCAGCAGAGATCCGGGCGGGGGACTAGATACGCAGTATTTT. Together with reference TRBV15 and TRBJ2-3, the CDR3 gives the full variable domain: DAMVIQNPRYQVTQFGKPVTLSCSQTLNHNVMYWYQQKSSQAPKLLFHYYDKDFNNEADTPDNFQSRRPNTSFCFLDIRSPGLGDTAMYLCATSRDPGGGLDTQYFGPGTRLTVL.

This clonotype was counted at least ten times. V and J are TRBV20-1 and TRBJ2-2; D remains unclear. This CDR3 has 14 amino acids. In germline, CDR1 is DFQATT, CDR2 SNEGSKA (reference sequence). The ends were cut back, 3 bases at V and 2 bases at J, with 10 bases in the middle. The DNA of the CDR3 is TGCAGTGCTAGGGCGCCGACCAACACCGGGGAGCTGTTTTTT. It yields the protein CSARAPTNTGELFF.